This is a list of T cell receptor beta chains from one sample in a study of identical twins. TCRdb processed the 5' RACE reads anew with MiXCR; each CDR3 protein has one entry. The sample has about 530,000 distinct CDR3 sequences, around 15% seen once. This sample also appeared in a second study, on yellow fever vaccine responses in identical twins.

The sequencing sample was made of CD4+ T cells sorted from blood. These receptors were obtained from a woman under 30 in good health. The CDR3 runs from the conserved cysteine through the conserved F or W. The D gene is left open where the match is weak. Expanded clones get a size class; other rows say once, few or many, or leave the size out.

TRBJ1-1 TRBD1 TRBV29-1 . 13 TGCAGCGTGACGGACAGGACGAACACTGAAGCTTTCTTT CSVTDRTNTEAFF
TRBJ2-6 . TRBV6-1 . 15 TGTGCCAGCAGGGCAGGAGGCTCTGGGGCCAACGTCCTGACTTTC CASRAGGSGANVLTF
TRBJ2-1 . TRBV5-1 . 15 TGCGCCAGCAGCCCCCCGACAGACACCTACAATGAGCAGTTCTTC CASSPPTDTYNEQFF
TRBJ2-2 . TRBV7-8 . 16 TGTGCCAGCAGCCCAAACCGGGACTCGTCCACCGGGGAGCTGTTTTTT CASSPNRDSSTGELFF
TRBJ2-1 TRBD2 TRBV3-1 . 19 TGTGCCTGCTGTCCCACGCTAGCGGAGAGGCTCCCCTCCTACAATGAGCAGTTCTTC CACCPTLAERLPSYNEQFF
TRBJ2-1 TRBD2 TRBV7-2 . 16 TGTGCCAGCAGCTTCGCCCGGGAGGGCTCCTACAATGAGCAGTTCTTC CASSFAREGSYNEQFF
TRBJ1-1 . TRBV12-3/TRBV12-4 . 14 TGTGCCAGCACCCTAAAAGGGGGTAACACTGAAGCTTTCTTT CASTLKGGNTEAFF
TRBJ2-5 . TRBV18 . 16 TGTGCCAGCTCACCCCTTTTTGTGCGGGAAGAAGAGACCCAGTACTTC CASSPLFVREEETQYF
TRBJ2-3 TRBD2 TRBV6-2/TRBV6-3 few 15 TGTGCCAGCAGGACCGGGACTAGCGCCCAGGGGAAGCAGTATTTT CASRTGTSAQGKQYF
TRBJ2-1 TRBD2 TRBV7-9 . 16 TGTGCCAGCAGCCCAATAGCGGGAGGCTCCTACAATGAGCAGTTCTTC CASSPIAGGSYNEQFF
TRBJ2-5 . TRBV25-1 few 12 TGTGCCAGCAGGGGCTTTGGAGAGACCCAGTACTTC CASRGFGETQYF
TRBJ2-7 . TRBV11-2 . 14 TGTGCCAGCAGCCTCCGGGCGGACCCCTACGAGCAGTACTTC CASSLRADPYEQYF
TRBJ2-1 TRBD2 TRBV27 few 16 TGTGCCAGCAGTTTATTCCTTGGCGGGGGGAACAATGAGCAGTTCTTC CASSLFLGGGNNEQFF
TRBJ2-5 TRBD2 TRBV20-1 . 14 TGCAGTGCTTTAGCGGGAGGTAGCGTGCAGACCCAGTACTTC CSALAGGSVQTQYF
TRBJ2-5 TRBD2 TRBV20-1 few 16 TGCAGTGCTAGGTCCGGGACGACTAGCAATCAAGAGACCCAGTACTTC CSARSGTTSNQETQYF
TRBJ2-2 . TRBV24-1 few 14 TGTGCCACCCACCCCGGGGGCATCAACGGGGAGCTGTTTTTT CATHPGGINGELFF
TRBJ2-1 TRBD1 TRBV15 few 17 TGTGCCACCAGCAGAGAAGTTGGGACAGACTGGCAAGATGAGCAGTTCTTC CATSREVGTDWQDEQFF
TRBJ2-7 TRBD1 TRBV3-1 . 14 TGTGCCAGCAGCCCAAGGACAGGGGTGGACGAGCAGTACTTC CASSPRTGVDEQYF
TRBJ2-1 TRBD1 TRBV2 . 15 TGTGCCACTCACAGGGGGCGGATTTCCTACAATGAGCAGTTCTTC CATHRGRISYNEQFF
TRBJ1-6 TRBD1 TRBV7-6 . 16 TGTGCCAGCAGCTTAAGCACCCGACAGGGGCCTTCACCCCTCCACTTT CASSLSTRQGPSPLHF
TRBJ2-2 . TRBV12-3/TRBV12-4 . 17 TGTGCCAGCACCTTACGAGGGAGACTACTAGACACCGGGGAGCTGTTTTTT CASTLRGRLLDTGELFF
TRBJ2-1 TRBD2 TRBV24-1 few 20 TGTGCCACCAGTGACTCGACCGGGACTAGCGGGAGGAGCTCCTACAATGAGCAGTTCTTC CATSDSTGTSGRSSYNEQFF
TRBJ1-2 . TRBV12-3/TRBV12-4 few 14 TGTGCCAGCAGTCAGGACAGTCCTATCTATGGCTACACCTTC CASSQDSPIYGYTF
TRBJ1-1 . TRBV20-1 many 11 TGCAGTGGTAGGAGGAACACTGAAGCTTTCTTT CSGRRNTEAFF
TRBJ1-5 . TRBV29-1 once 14 TGCAGCGTTGGAGGGGGGGCGGGCAATCAGCCCCAGCATTTT CSVGGGAGNQPQHF
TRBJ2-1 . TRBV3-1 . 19 TGTGCCAGCAGCCAAAGACGTAGTGGCAGCCCGGCCCCAGGTGTTGAGCAGTTCTTC CASSQRRSGSPAPGVEQFF
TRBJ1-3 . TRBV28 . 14 TGTGCCAGCAGTTTACATACGGATGGAAACACCATATATTTT CASSLHTDGNTIYF
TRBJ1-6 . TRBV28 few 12 TGTGCCAGCAAGGACGTTGGGTCACCCCTCCACTTT CASKDVGSPLHF
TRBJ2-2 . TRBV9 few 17 TGTGCCAGCAGCCCTATAGGGACCACCATTCTTACCGGGGAGCTGTTTTTT CASSPIGTTILTGELFF
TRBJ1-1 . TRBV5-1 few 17 TGCGCCAGCAGCGTATACACCCAGACACTTCTGAACACTGAAGCTTTCTTT CASSVYTQTLLNTEAFF
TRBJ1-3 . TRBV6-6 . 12 TGTGCCAGCAGTGCCTCCGGGGGAACCATATATTTT CASSASGGTIYF
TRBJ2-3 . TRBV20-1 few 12 TGCAGTGGTAGACCCCACACAGATACGCAGTATTTT CSGRPHTDTQYF
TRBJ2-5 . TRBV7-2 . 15 TGTGCCAGCAGCTCGTATCGTCATCCCCAAGAGACCCAGTACTTC CASSSYRHPQETQYF
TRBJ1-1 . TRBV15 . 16 TGTGCCACCAGCAGAGATCCCGGAGCCTCGGGCACTGAAGCTTTCTTT CATSRDPGASGTEAFF
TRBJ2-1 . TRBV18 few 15 TGTGCCAGCTCACCAAAGGAGGGCCAATACAATGAGCAGTTCTTC CASSPKEGQYNEQFF
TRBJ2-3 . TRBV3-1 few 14 TGTGCCAGCCATGATAGCGGTCGCACAGATACGCAGTATTTT CASHDSGRTDTQYF
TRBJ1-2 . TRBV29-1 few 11 TGCAGCGTTGACAGGATCGAAGGCTACACCTTC CSVDRIEGYTF
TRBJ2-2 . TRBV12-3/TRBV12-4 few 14 TGTGCCAGCAGTCCTCAGGGGTCGGGCGGGGAGCTGTTTTTT CASSPQGSGGELFF
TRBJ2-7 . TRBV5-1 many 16 TGCGCCAGCAGCTTGGATCCCAGCGGGCAAAACTACGAGCAGTACTTC CASSLDPSGQNYEQYF
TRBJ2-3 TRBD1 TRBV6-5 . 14 TGTGCCAGCAGTTACAAGGGGACAGCAGATACGCAGTATTTT CASSYKGTADTQYF
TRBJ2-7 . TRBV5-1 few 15 TGCGCCAGCAGCCCCGTTGGCAGGGGTCCCTACGAGCAGTACTTC CASSPVGRGPYEQYF
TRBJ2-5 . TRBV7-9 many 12 TGTGCCAGCAGCCCGTACCAAGAGACCCAGTACTTC CASSPYQETQYF
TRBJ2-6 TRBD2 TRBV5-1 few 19 TGCGCCAGCAGCTATTACGGACTAGCGGGAGTGGCTGGGGCCAACGTCCTGACTTTC CASSYYGLAGVAGANVLTF
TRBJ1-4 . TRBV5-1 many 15 TGCGCCAGCAGCTTGGACAGACCAACTAATGAAAAACTGTTTTTT CASSLDRPTNEKLFF
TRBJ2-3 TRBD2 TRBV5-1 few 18 TGCGCCAGCAGCTTGTCTCCAGCGGGAGGTCACGGCACAGATACGCAGTATTTT CASSLSPAGGHGTDTQYF
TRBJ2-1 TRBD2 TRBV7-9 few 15 TGTGCCAGCACCCATTCAACGGGGGGCTACAATGAGCAGTTCTTC CASTHSTGGYNEQFF
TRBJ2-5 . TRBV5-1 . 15 TGCGCCAGCAGCTTCACTTCAGGCGTCCAAGAGACCCAGTACTTC CASSFTSGVQETQYF
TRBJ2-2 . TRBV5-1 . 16 TGCGCCAGCAGCCTGCCCCCGCCGGAGGATACCGGGGAGCTGTTTTTT CASSLPPPEDTGELFF
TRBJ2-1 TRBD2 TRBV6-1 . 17 TGTGCCAGCAGTCTGATCGGGACTAGCGGGGGCCACAATGAGCAGTTCTTC CASSLIGTSGGHNEQFF
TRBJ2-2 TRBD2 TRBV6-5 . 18 TGTGCCAGCAGTTACAGGCTAGCGGGGGGGCCCATTACCGGGGAGCTGTTTTTT CASSYRLAGGPITGELFF